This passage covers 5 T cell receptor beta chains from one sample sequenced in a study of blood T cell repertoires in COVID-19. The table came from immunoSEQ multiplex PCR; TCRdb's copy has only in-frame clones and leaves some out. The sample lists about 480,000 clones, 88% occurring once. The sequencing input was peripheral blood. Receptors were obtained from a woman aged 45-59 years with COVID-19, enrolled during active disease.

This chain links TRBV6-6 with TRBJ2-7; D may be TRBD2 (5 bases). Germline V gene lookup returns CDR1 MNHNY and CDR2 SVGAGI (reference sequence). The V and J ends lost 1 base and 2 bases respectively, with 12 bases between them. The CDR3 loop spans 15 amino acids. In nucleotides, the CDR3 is TGTGCCAGCAGTTACTTCCGGGGATCCACCTACGAGCAGTACTTC. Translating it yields CASSYFRGSTYEQYF.

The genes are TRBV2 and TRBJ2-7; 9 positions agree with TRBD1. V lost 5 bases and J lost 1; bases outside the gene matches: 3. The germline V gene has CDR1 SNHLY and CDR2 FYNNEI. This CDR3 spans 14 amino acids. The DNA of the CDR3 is TGTGCCAGCAGTCGAGGGACAGGGTCCTACGAGCAGTACTTC. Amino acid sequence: CASSRGTGSYEQYF.

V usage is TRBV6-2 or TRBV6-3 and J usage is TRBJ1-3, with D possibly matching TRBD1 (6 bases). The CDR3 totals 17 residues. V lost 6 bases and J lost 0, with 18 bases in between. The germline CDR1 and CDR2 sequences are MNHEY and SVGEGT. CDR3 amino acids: CASSPKTQGLSGNTIYF. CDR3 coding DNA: TGTGCCAGCAGCCCTAAAACACAGGGCCTCTCTGGAAACACCATATATTTT.

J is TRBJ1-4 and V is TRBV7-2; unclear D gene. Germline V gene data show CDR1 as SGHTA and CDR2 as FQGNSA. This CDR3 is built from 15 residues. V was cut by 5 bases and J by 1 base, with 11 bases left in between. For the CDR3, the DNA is TGTGCCAGCAGCCCACACCAGTTAACTAATGAAAAACTGTTTTTT. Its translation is CASSPHQLTNEKLFF.

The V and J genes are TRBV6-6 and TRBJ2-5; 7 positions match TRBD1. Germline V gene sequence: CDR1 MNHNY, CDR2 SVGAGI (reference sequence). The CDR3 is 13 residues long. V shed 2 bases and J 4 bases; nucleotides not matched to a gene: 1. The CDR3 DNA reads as TGTGCCAGCAGTTACAGACAGGGAGAGACCCAGTACTTC. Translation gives CASSYRQGETQYF.